Presented here are 20 T cell receptor beta chains from one specimen sequenced in a study of OX40 agonist ivuxolimab in advanced cancers. TCRdb keeps only in-frame clones here, not all; method: immunoSEQ multiplex PCR. The profile shows 70,000 to 85,000 clones, just over 90% of them singletons. The specimen was CD4+ or CD8+ T cells sorted from blood, collected in a trial of the OX40 agonist ivuxolimab. The origin of the receptors is an adult with an advanced solid tumor such as melanoma, head and neck, liver or kidney cancer.

The rearrangement links TRBV5-1 to TRBJ1-5; the D is unclear. The CDR3 sequence is 12 residues long. Germline-derived CDR1 and CDR2 are SGHRS and YFSETQ. Trimming removed 6 bases at V and 5 bases at J, with 9 bases between. CDR3 in DNA: TGCGCCAGCAAGTTCTCCGATCAGCCCCAGCATTTT. Amino acid sequence: CASKFSDQPQHF.

The rearrangement uses TRBV4-3 and TRBJ1-2; 11 positions match TRBD1. J was trimmed by 6 bases and V by 3 bases; bases with no gene match: 6. This CDR3 is built from 15 residues. The germline V gene has CDR1 LGHNA and CDR2 YSLEER. CDR3 in DNA: TGCGCCAGCAGCCAGCTCGGGGACAGGGGGAATGGCTACACCTTC. Encoded protein: CASSQLGDRGNGYTF.

The V call is TRBV6-1, the J call TRBJ1-5, with 8 bases identical to TRBD1. This CDR3 region has 20 residues. V lost 2 bases and J lost 1; bases outside the gene matches: 16. The V gene's germline CDR1 is MNHNS and CDR2 SASEGT. The CDR3 DNA sequence: TGTGCCAGCAGTGAATTGGGGCCAGGGGGCGATTCCCTAAGCAATCAGCCCCAGCATTTT. This sequence encodes CASSELGPGGDSLSNQPQHF.

The genes are TRBV30 and TRBJ1-1, with 7 bases aligning to TRBD1. CDR1 GTSNPN and CDR2 SVGIG come from the germline V gene (reference sequence). The CDR3 contains 13 residues. V lost 7 bases to trimming and J lost 4 bases; unmatched junction nucleotides: 9. DNA for the CDR3: TGTGCCTTCTATACAGGGGTGGGCACTGAAGCTTTCTTT. This translates into CAFYTGVGTEAFF.

The chain uses TRBV2 and TRBJ1-1, with unresolved D. Germline V gene data show CDR1 as SNHLY and CDR2 as FYNNEI. V was shortened by 7 bases and J by 5 bases, with 26 bases between the two germline ends. The length of the CDR3 is 17 residues. CDR3 amino acids: CASTPKPPGSLGTEAFF. CDR3 coding DNA: TGTGCCAGCACCCCGAAGCCTCCCGGGAGCTTGGGGACTGAAGCTTTCTTT.

The rearrangement joins TRBV5-1 to TRBJ2-2, with 7 bases aligning to TRBD2. In germline, CDR1 is SGHRS, CDR2 YFSETQ. The CDR3 consists of 13 residues. J gave up 4 bases and V 3 bases, and 0 bases lay outside the gene matches. Here the CDR3 reads CASSWEGTGELFF. CDR3 in DNA: TGCGCCAGCAGCTGGGAGGGCACCGGGGAGCTGTTTTTT.

This rearrangement joins TRBV4-2 to TRBJ1-1; D perhaps matches TRBD1 (5 bases). Trimming left V 2 bases short and J 2 bases short, with 12 bases between. Germline V gene data show CDR1 as LGHNA and CDR2 as YNFKEQ. CDR3 size: 15 residues. This CDR3 is CASSQKEGPNTEAFF. CDR3 in DNA: TGTGCCAGCAGCCAAAAGGAGGGGCCCAACACTGAAGCTTTCTTT.

A single count supports this clone. The chain uses TRBV18 and TRBJ1-6, with D perhaps TRBD1 (6 bases). From germline, CDR1 is KGHSH and CDR2 LQKENI. V lost 2 bases and J lost 10, with 21 bases in between. CDR3 length: 17 amino acids. The chain's CDR3 is CASSPGTQIFEGSPLHF. CDR3 DNA: TGTGCCAGCTCACCAGGGACACAGATCTTCGAGGGATCACCCCTCCACTTT.

The V gene is TRBV6-5, the J gene TRBJ2-5; D remains unclear. This CDR3 has 13 residues. Trimming removed 6 bases from V and 3 bases from J, with 11 bases in between. Germline V gene sequence: CDR1 MNHEY, CDR2 SVGAGI. CDR3 loop: CASRTRAKETQYF. CDR3 nucleotides: TGTGCCAGCAGAACCCGGGCAAAAGAGACCCAGTACTTC.

This chain uses TRBV4-3 with TRBJ1-2; D is unclear. CDR1 and CDR2 (germline): LGHNA, YSLEER. This CDR3 comprises 16 residues. V was trimmed by 0 bases and J by 6 bases, leaving 17 bases between them. The CDR3 nucleotides are TGCGCCAGCAGCCAAGATTGGCCCAGAACTATCGATGGCTACACCTTC. Translating it yields CASSQDWPRTIDGYTF.

This clone was seen more than once but under ten times. A junction boundary mismatches the germline segment, possibly from a read error. This chain connects TRBV27 to TRBJ1-2; 10 bases agree with TRBD1. This CDR3 comprises 11 residues. Germline V gene lookup returns CDR1 MNHEY and CDR2 SMNVEV (reference sequence). The CDR3 reads CASSSPGQGPF. DNA of the CDR3: TGTGCCAGCAGTTCACCGGGACAGGGGCCCTTC.

The chain uses TRBV19 and TRBJ2-3; TRBD2 matches 7 bases. The length of the CDR3 is 15 residues. CDR1 is LNHDA and CDR2 is SQIVND in the germline V gene (reference sequence). The V gene end was trimmed by 3 bases and the J gene end by 2 bases; junction bases not matched to a gene: 5. CDR3 in amino acids: CASSIFAGDTDTQYF. For the CDR3, the DNA is TGTGCCAGTAGTATCTTTGCGGGGGACACAGATACGCAGTATTTT.

The V and J genes are TRBV29-1 and TRBJ1-1, with TRBD1 matching over 8 bases. The germline gives CDR1 SQVTM, CDR2 ANQGSEA. This CDR3 comprises 15 residues. Trimming at V came to 2 bases and at J to 3 bases, leaving 8 bases not matched to a gene. The CDR3 DNA is TGCAGCGTTGAATTGTCAGGGGGCGAGTACACTGAAGCTTTCTTT. Protein product: CSVELSGGEYTEAFF.

The chain couples TRBV10-3 to TRBJ2-7; the D gene could be TRBD1 or TRBD2 (5 bases each). The germline gives CDR1 ENHRY, CDR2 SYGVKD. This CDR3 spans 14 amino acids. V was cut by 0 bases and J by 3 bases, with 9 bases left in between. The CDR3 reads CAISESSGSYEQYF. The CDR3 DNA reads as TGTGCCATCAGTGAGTCGTCAGGGAGCTACGAGCAGTACTTC.

The sample holds a few counts of this clone. The chain combines TRBV7-9 with TRBJ1-2; D remains unclear. This CDR3 has 13 residues. V was clipped by 4 bases and J by 5 bases, with 11 bases between them. Germline V gene sequence: CDR1 SEHNR, CDR2 FQNEAQ (reference sequence). For the CDR3, the DNA is TGTGCCAGCAGCTCCCCTAGGGATTATGGCTACACCTTC. It encodes CASSSPRDYGYTF. Combining the CDR3 with reference TRBV7-9 and TRBJ1-2 gives the whole variable domain DTGVSQNPRHKITKRGQNVTFRCDPISEHNRLYWYRQTLGQGPEFLTYFQNEAQLEKSRLLSDRFSAERPKGSFSTLEIQRTEQGDSAMYLCASSSPRDYGYTFGSGTRLTVV.

This chain uses TRBV5-6 with TRBJ2-1; D not certain. The germline V gene has CDR1 SGHDT and CDR2 YYEEEE. V gave up 1 base and J gave up 0 bases, with 8 bases separating them. There are 15 residues in the CDR3. The CDR3, as DNA: TGTGCCAGCAGCTTGCAGCCGAGCTCCTACAATGAGCAGTTCTTC. Its translation: CASSLQPSSYNEQFF.

The chain joins TRBV6-1 to TRBJ2-1; D perhaps matches TRBD2 (6 bases). Germline lookup yields CDR1 MNHNS and CDR2 SASEGT. This CDR3 is built from 14 residues. The V and J ends lost 4 bases and 6 bases respectively, with 13 bases between them. The CDR3 spells CASSVGGIGNEQFF. In DNA, the CDR3 is TGTGCCAGCAGTGTAGGCGGGATTGGCAATGAGCAGTTCTTC.

This clone was seen just once. Relative to the germline gene, one junction end is altered; a read error may explain this. The chain combines TRBV27 with TRBJ2-1; 9 nucleotides align to TRBD2. Germline-derived CDR1 and CDR2 are MNHEY and SMNVEV (reference sequence). The CDR3 consists of 15 residues. The CDR3 DNA reads as TGTGCCGGCAGTTTATCTGCGGGGGGGTACAATGAGCAGTTCTTC. This sequence encodes CAGSLSAGGYNEQFF.

V usage is TRBV13 and J usage is TRBJ1-4; D is undetermined. CDR3 length equals 16 residues. V lost 5 bases and J lost 1, with 14 bases in between. CDR1 is PRHDT and CDR2 is FYEKMQ in the germline V gene (reference sequence). The CDR3 bases are TGTGCCAGCAGCACTTCGGACTGGGGAACTAATGAAAAACTGTTTTTT. Encoded protein: CASSTSDWGTNEKLFF.

The chain has TRBV13 and TRBJ2-7, with 9 positions matching TRBD1. CDR1 and CDR2 from the germline V gene are PRHDT and FYEKMQ (reference sequence). The junction had 2 bases not matched to a gene; V was cut back by 1 base and J by 4 bases. This CDR3 region has 14 residues. CDR3 protein: CASSLEGQGYEQYF. The CDR3 coding sequence is TGTGCCAGCAGCTTAGAGGGACAGGGTTACGAGCAGTACTTC.